This entry concerns a single TCR beta chain. As yet, its antigen is unknown. Each CDR3 protein is one row after TCRdb ran MiXCR on the 5' RACE reads. The sample shows about 300,000 distinct CDR3 sequences, around 10% of them seen only once. This specimen comes from a study of T cells after yellow fever vaccination. About the research overall: In the case of low-cell-number fractions, SMART-Seq v4 Ultra Low Input was used for preparation. Broader study findings: Contamination of FACS-sorted repertoires by abundant clonotypes from the bulk population could occur. A limited proportion of clonotypes was detected within both the CD4 and CD8 compartments. The secondary response peaked faster, at day 5 versus 15, but was weaker.

The source is a man between 18 and 35 years old who received the YFV17D yellow fever vaccine. Sequencing was performed on CD4+ T cells sorted from PBMCs, taken 5 days after the yellow fever booster vaccination.

This CDR3 is CASSLALAVAYEQYF. The CDR3 DNA reads TGTGCCAGCAGCTTAGCACTAGCGGTGGCCTACGAGCAGTACTTC. V gene TRBV7-2 combines with J gene TRBJ2-7; TRBD2 agrees at 8 bases. Germline V CDR1 and CDR2: SGHTA, FQGNSA. The CDR3 has 15 amino acids. J lost 2 bases, V lost 0 bases, and 3 bases had no gene match.